This record covers a single T cell receptor beta chain. The antigen is not known. This record belongs to a study of glioma-infiltrating T cells after dendritic cell vaccination. Study information: Samples are from glioblastoma patients in Phase I and II dendritic cell vaccine trials. Study-level points and caveats: No direct clonality-survival link was found; a diverse polyclonal response may matter. Patients with more pretreatment TILs had longer time to progression and survival.

No glioblastoma patient carried an isocitrate dehydrogenase mutation. Here immunoSEQ multiplex PCR was the method, and the copy in TCRdb shows in-frame clones only, minus some. This table has under 70,000 clones, approximately 78% appearing once. Trimming took off 0 bases at V and 5 bases at J, with 11 bases between the two ends. Germline CDR1 reads SGHDT; CDR2 reads YYEEEE. This CDR3 region has 14 residues. The chain recombines TRBV5-6 with TRBJ2-5, with D maybe TRBD1 (5 bases). This TCR was recovered from a human donor with glioblastoma. The specimen was blood, collected before dendritic cell vaccination. CDR3 DNA: TGTGCCAGCAGCTTGGGTTTGGGGCGGGAGACCCAGTACTTC. Translating it yields CASSLGLGRETQYF.